The 10 T cell receptor beta chains listed next were all sequenced from one sample in a study of T cell repertoires in cytomegalovirus infection. Via MiXCR, TCRdb re-called the reads, giving one row per CDR3 protein. The sample carries about 180,000 distinct CDR3 sequences, approximately 18% recorded once. Material for sequencing was CD8+ T cells from PBMCs. The receptors were sampled from a human donor in good health (CMV status not recorded). Some clones in this sample may be carry-over from other donors' samples.

The chain recombines TRBV6-5 with TRBJ2-7; D is perhaps TRBD2 (5 bases). Trimming stripped 0 bases from V and 7 bases from J, with 16 bases between. Germline loops: CDR1 MNHEY, CDR2 SVGAGI. The CDR3 is made up of 15 amino acids. CDR3 region: CASSYSGSTRWEQYF. The CDR3 region has the DNA TGTGCCAGCAGTTACTCAGGGTCTACTAGGTGGGAGCAGTACTTC.

Only a few counts were recorded for this clonotype. This chain links TRBV7-2 with TRBJ2-1; D may be TRBD1 or TRBD2 (5 bases each). The germline V and J ends were trimmed by 9 bases and 0 bases, with 12 bases remaining between them. CDR1 and CDR2 from the germline V gene are SGHTA and FQGNSA. This CDR3 is 14 amino acids long. The chain's CDR3 is CASTRTSSYNEQFF. The CDR3 bases are TGTGCCAGTACTAGGACAAGCTCCTACAATGAGCAGTTCTTC.

The chain recombines TRBV6-1 with TRBJ1-4; D not certain. Germline CDR1 and CDR2: MNHNS and SASEGT. CDR3 length: 15 amino acids. Trimming took 7 bases from V and 0 from J, leaving 12 bases between them. CDR3 amino acids: CASNNYPATNEKLFF. Here the CDR3 DNA reads TGTGCCAGCAACAACTACCCTGCAACTAATGAAAAACTGTTTTTT.

The gene calls are TRBV7-8 and TRBJ2-3; TRBD2 is a possible D gene (5 bases). The length of the CDR3 is 16 residues. Trimming shortened V by 6 bases and J by 0 bases, and 16 bases separated the two germline ends. Germline lookup yields CDR1 SGHVS and CDR2 FQNEAQ. The CDR3 protein is CASRQGRAGSTDTQYF. The CDR3 DNA reads TGTGCCAGCAGGCAAGGCCGGGCGGGTAGCACAGATACGCAGTATTTT.

This clonotype was recorded many times. The V call is TRBV20-1, the J call TRBJ2-3; no reliable D call. The ends were cut back, 0 bases at V and 1 base at J, with 8 bases in the middle. Germline lookup yields CDR1 DFQATT and CDR2 SNEGSKA (reference sequence). This CDR3 spans 14 amino acids. The CDR3 region has the DNA TGCAGTGCTAGAGATGTATCCGGCACAGATACGCAGTATTTT. This translates into CSARDVSGTDTQYF.

This chain joins TRBV29-1 and TRBJ2-5; D is perhaps TRBD2 (5 bases). In germline, CDR1 is SQVTM, CDR2 ANQGSEA. Trimming stripped 6 bases from V and 2 bases from J, with 10 bases between. This CDR3 is built from 12 residues. The CDR3, as DNA: TGCAGCGTGGGGAGTATTCAAGAGACCCAGTACTTC. Residues: CSVGSIQETQYF.

There are a few counts of this clonotype. The rearrangement links TRBV6-5 to TRBJ1-2; perhaps TRBD1 as D (6 bases). This CDR3 has 15 amino acids. V was trimmed by 2 bases and J by 8 bases, leaving 18 bases between them. CDR1 is MNHEY and CDR2 is SVGAGI in the germline V gene. The CDR3 loop is CASSYVSGTGLGYTF. The DNA of the CDR3 is TGTGCCAGCAGTTACGTTTCCGGAACAGGGCTCGGCTACACCTTC.

The chain joins TRBV7-9 to TRBJ1-2; 7 positions agree with TRBD1. V lost 6 bases, J lost 4 bases, and 11 bases stayed unmatched. Germline values: CDR1 SEHNR, CDR2 FQNEAQ (reference sequence). CDR3 length equals 15 residues. The CDR3 region is CASRSTLDRLYGYTF. The CDR3 DNA reads TGTGCCAGCAGGTCTACCTTGGACAGGCTCTATGGCTACACCTTC.

The chain joins TRBV7-2 to TRBJ2-1; TRBD2 agrees at 11 bases. Per the germline V gene, CDR1 is SGHTA and CDR2 is FQGNSA. J was trimmed by 5 bases and V by 5 bases; bases with no gene match: 2. The CDR3 is 14 residues long. CDR3 amino acids: CASSPGLADNEQFF. The CDR3 DNA reads TGTGCCAGCAGCCCGGGACTAGCGGACAATGAGCAGTTCTTC.

This clonotype was observed a handful of times. The rearrangement links TRBV15 to TRBJ1-3; D call uncertain. The CDR3 has 17 amino acids. Germline lookup yields CDR1 LNHNV and CDR2 YYDKDF (reference sequence). Deletions cut 5 bases from V and 0 bases from J, with 17 bases between. This CDR3 reads CATSDTLRVGSGNTIYF. In DNA, the CDR3 is TGTGCCACCAGCGACACCCTTCGCGTCGGCTCTGGAAACACCATATATTTT.